This T cell receptor beta chain stems from a study of tumor-infiltrating lymphocytes in localized non-small cell lung cancer. Whole-study findings and limits: Tumor T-cell fraction was not associated with recurrence-free survival.

This clone was observed a handful of times. The target antigen is unknown. This CDR3 is 14 amino acids long. Per the germline V gene, CDR1 is SGHDN and CDR2 is FVKESK. V dropped 3 bases and J dropped 0 bases, with 8 bases sitting between them. The table came from immunoSEQ multiplex PCR; TCRdb's copy has only in-frame clones and leaves some out. Of around 25,000 clones listed, approximately 59% are singletons. This chain joins TRBV14 and TRBJ1-1, with D possibly matching TRBD1 (6 bases). The sequencing input was lung tumor tissue. The source of this sequence is a human donor with non-small cell lung cancer. The CDR3 DNA reads TGTGCCAGCAGCCAGAACAGGGTGAACACTGAAGCTTTCTTT. Translation gives CASSQNRVNTEAFF. The entire variable domain, with the rest obtained from reference TRBV14 and TRBJ1-1, is as follows: EAGVTQFPSHSVIEKGQTVTLRCDPISGHDNLYWYRRVMGKEIKFLLHFVKESKQDESGMPNNRFLAERTGGTYSTLKVQPAELEDSGVYFCASSQNRVNTEAFFGQGTRLTVV.